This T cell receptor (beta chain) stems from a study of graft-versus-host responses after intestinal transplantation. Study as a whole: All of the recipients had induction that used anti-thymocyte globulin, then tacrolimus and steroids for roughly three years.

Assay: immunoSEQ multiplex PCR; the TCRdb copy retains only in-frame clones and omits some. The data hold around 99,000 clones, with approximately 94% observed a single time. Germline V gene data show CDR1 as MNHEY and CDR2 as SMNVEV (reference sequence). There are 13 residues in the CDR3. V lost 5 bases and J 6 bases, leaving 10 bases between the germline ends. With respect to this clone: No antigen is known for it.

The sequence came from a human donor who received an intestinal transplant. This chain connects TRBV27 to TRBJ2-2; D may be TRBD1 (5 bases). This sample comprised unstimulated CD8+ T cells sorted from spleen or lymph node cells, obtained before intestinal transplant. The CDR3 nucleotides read TGTGCCAGCAGTCCCCCAGGGCCCGGGGAGCTGTTTTTT. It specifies CASSPPGPGELFF.